The 15 T cell receptor beta chains below come from one sample, sequenced in a study of T cell repertoires in cytomegalovirus infection. Their antigens remain unidentified. TCRdb passed the reads through MiXCR, listing each CDR3 protein once. The sample consists of around 100,000 distinct CDR3 sequences, about a tenth of them appearing once. Sequencing used PBMCs, sequenced either directly or after in vitro stimulation (not recorded which). The receptors come from a human donor in good health (CMV status not recorded). Some clones in this sample may be carry-over from other donors' samples.

This clonotype was seen more than once but under ten times. The chain is built from TRBV30 and TRBJ2-7, with TRBD2 as a possible D gene (6 bases). This CDR3 contains 15 residues. Germline assignment: CDR1 GTSNPN and CDR2 SVGIG (reference sequence). V was cut by 5 bases and J by 5 bases, with 22 bases left in between. In DNA, the CDR3 is TGTGCCTGGGGGGGGTCTTTCGGCCTCCGACACGAGCAGTACTTC. It is translated as CAWGGSFGLRHEQYF.

This rearrangement joins TRBV6-5 to TRBJ1-6; D is possibly TRBD1 (6 bases). The V end was cut by 6 bases, the J end by 4 bases, with 13 bases between. Germline CDR1 and CDR2: MNHEY and SVGAGI. The CDR3 runs to 15 residues. As DNA, the CDR3 is TGTGCCAGCAGCTACACAGGGCTTTATAATTCACCCCTCCACTTT. Protein: CASSYTGLYNSPLHF.

This clonotype has only a few counts. The chain carries TRBV27 and TRBJ2-7; 9 bases are shared with TRBD1. Germline CDR1 and CDR2: MNHEY and SMNVEV (reference sequence). This CDR3 has 13 residues. V was pared by 5 bases and J by 6 bases, with 5 bases of the junction left unmatched. In DNA form, the CDR3 reads TGTGCCAGCAGTCCCGGGACAGGGCTCGAGCAGTACTTC. It specifies CASSPGTGLEQYF.

This clonotype was counted ten times or more. The V call is TRBV6-2 or TRBV6-3, the J call TRBJ2-7; 7 positions match TRBD2. The trim removed 2 bases at V and 3 bases at J, leaving 1 base unmatched. The germline CDR1 and CDR2 sequences are MNHEY and SVGEGT. The CDR3 has 13 amino acids. The CDR3 protein is CASSYRGDYEQYV. DNA for the CDR3: TGTGCCAGCAGTTACCGGGGGGACTACGAGCAGTACGTC.

This clonotype was detected ten times or more. This chain joins TRBV7-2 and TRBJ1-4; 10 bases are a match to TRBD1. The CDR3 is 14 residues long. Trimming removed 7 bases from V and 8 bases from J; junction bases left unmatched: 7. From germline, CDR1 is SGHTA and CDR2 FQGNSA. The CDR3 nucleotides are TGTGCCAGCAAACCGGGACAGGGGAGCGAAAAACTGTTTTTT. It yields the protein CASKPGQGSEKLFF.

About this clonotype: It may be a read error: a sequence one base away is much more abundant. This chain uses TRBV7-2 with TRBJ2-3, with D possibly being TRBD2 (5 bases). V lost 4 bases, J lost 3 bases, and 14 bases lay in between. The length of the CDR3 is 15 residues. Germline assignment: CDR1 SGHTA and CDR2 FQGNSA. DNA of the CDR3: TGTGCCAGCAGCTACCGTAGAGGGAGTACAGATACGCAGTATTTT. Translation gives CASSYRRGSTDTQYF.

This clonotype came up many times. The V call is TRBV7-6, the J call TRBJ2-2; perhaps TRBD1 as D (5 bases). The germline V and J ends were trimmed by 5 bases and 7 bases, with 8 bases remaining between them. Germline-derived CDR1 and CDR2 are SGHVS and FNYEAQ. The CDR3 covers 12 residues. Here the CDR3 reads CASSGADGELFF. As DNA, the CDR3 is TGTGCCAGCAGCGGGGCGGACGGGGAGCTGTTTTTT.

The sample holds a few counts of this clonotype. In DNA, the CDR3 is TGTGCCAGCAGTTTAACAGGGACCTTTTGGGGCACAGATACGCAGTATTTT. It translates to CASSLTGTFWGTDTQYF. The chain links TRBV12-3 or TRBV12-4 to TRBJ2-3, with D possibly matching TRBD1 (6 bases). V lost 2 bases and J lost 1, with 16 bases in between. CDR3 length equals 17 residues.

This clonotype has a count of ten or more. The rearrangement joins TRBV11-3 to TRBJ2-2, with 9 nucleotides matching TRBD2. This CDR3 region has 17 residues. Losses at the gene ends were 0 bases for V and 4 bases for J; bases not matched to a gene: 6. Per the germline V gene, CDR1 is SGHNT and CDR2 is YENEEA. The CDR3 sequence: CASSLDELAGVTGELFF. DNA of the CDR3: TGTGCCAGCAGCTTAGATGAATTAGCGGGAGTCACCGGGGAGCTGTTTTTT.

The chain carries TRBV19 and TRBJ2-7; D ambiguous. Trimming removed 6 bases at V and 5 bases at J, with 17 bases between. This CDR3 spans 14 amino acids. Germline CDR1 LNHDA, CDR2 SQIVND (reference sequence). CDR3 residues: CASSLRLGTNEQYF. In nucleotides, the CDR3 is TGTGCCAGTAGCCTCCGTCTCGGTACCAACGAGCAGTACTTC.

This clonotype was counted between two and nine times. The CDR3 is CASSSQGLMYEQYF. The CDR3 DNA is TGTGCCAGCAGTTCACAGGGGTTAATGTACGAGCAGTACTTC. The chain joins TRBV28 to TRBJ2-7, with TRBD1 matching 7 bases. With 4 bases clipped from V and 4 bases from J, the junction kept 7 bases outside the gene matches. Per germline, CDR1 MDHEN and CDR2 SYDVKM. The CDR3 extends over 14 amino acids.

This clonotype has more than one count but fewer than ten. This sequence joins TRBV6-1 and TRBJ1-1; D is perhaps TRBD1 (5 bases). The germline V gene encodes CDR1 MNHNS and CDR2 SASEGT. The V gene lost 2 bases and the J gene lost 6 bases, with 13 bases spanning the gap. The CDR3 is 14 residues long. CDR3 DNA sequence: TGTGCCAGCAGTGAAATTCAGGGTATCGCTGAAGCTTTCTTT. Its translation: CASSEIQGIAEAFF.

The genes are TRBV7-8 and TRBJ1-6; a weak D match, TRBD1 (6 bases). Germline CDR1 is SGHVS and CDR2 is FQNEAQ. The CDR3 loop spans 15 amino acids. Trimming left V 1 base short and J 7 bases short, with 11 bases between. The CDR3 nucleotides are TGTGCCAGCAGCTTAGTACAGGGTAGCAATTCACCCCTCCACTTT. Protein: CASSLVQGSNSPLHF.

This clonotype occurred many times. The chain links TRBV6-5 to TRBJ2-1; tentative D call: TRBD1 (6 bases). The germline gives CDR1 MNHEY, CDR2 SVGAGI. Between the trimmed V and J ends, which lost 6 bases and 5 bases, there was a span of 17 bases. The CDR3 runs 15 residues. The CDR3 protein is CASRPRGAGNNEQFF. As DNA, the CDR3 is TGTGCCAGCAGACCCAGGGGCGCAGGAAACAATGAGCAGTTCTTC.

This clonotype was detected once. The genes are TRBV28 and TRBJ1-4, with no clear D. This CDR3 region has 13 residues. From germline, CDR1 is MDHEN and CDR2 SYDVKM. The V gene lost 7 bases and the J gene lost 3 bases, with 9 bases spanning the gap. The CDR3 protein is CASNESANEKLFF. The CDR3 bases are TGTGCCAGCAATGAGTCGGCTAATGAAAAACTGTTTTTT.